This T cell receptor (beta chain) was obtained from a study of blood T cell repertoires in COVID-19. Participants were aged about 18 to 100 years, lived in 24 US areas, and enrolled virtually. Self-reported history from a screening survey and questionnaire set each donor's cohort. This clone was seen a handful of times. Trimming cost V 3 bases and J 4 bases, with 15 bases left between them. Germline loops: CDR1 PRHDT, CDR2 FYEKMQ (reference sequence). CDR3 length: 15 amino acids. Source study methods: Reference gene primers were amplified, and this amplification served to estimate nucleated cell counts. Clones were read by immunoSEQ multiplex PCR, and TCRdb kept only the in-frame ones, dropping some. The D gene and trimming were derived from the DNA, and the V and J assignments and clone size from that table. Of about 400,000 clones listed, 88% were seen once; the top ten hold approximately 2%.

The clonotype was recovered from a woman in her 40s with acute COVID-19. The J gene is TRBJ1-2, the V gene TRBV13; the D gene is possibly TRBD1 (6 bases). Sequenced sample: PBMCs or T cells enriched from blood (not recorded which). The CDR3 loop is CASSLGHPPVYGYTF. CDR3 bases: TGTGCCAGCAGCTTGGGACACCCTCCTGTCTATGGCTACACCTTC.